The 13 T cell receptor beta chains below all came from one sample that was sequenced in a study of CD8+CD57+ T cells in acquired aplastic anemia. The TCR beta profiling, which covered VDJ combination and CDR3 sequence, was carried out using genomic DNA as the template. TCRdb ran MiXCR on the reads and lists one entry per CDR3 protein. The sample consists of some 140,000 distinct CDR3 sequences, about 48% of them appearing once. All patients picked for sequencing had shown, by flow cytometry, an expansion of CD8+CD57+ cells. The specimen was sorted CD4+, CD8+, or CD8+CD57+ T cells (not recorded which) from PBMCs. The receptors were gathered from a human donor with aplastic anemia.

The chain combines TRBV9 with TRBJ2-6, with D unclear. This CDR3 is 14 amino acids long. V lost 3 bases and J 2 bases, leaving 6 bases between the germline ends. Germline values: CDR1 SGDLS, CDR2 YYNGEE. The CDR3 here is CASSAPPGANVLTF. The CDR3 DNA sequence: TGTGCCAGCAGCGCCCCTCCTGGGGCCAACGTCCTGACTTTC.

The CDR3 loop is CSVEAKTSGVYNEQFF. CDR3 coding DNA: TGCAGCGTTGAAGCGAAGACTAGCGGGGTTTACAATGAGCAGTTCTTC. V and J are TRBV29-1 and TRBJ2-1, with 11 bases aligning to TRBD2. The length of the CDR3 is 16 residues. Germline V gene sequence: CDR1 SQVTM, CDR2 ANQGSEA. V lost 1 base to trimming and J lost 4 bases; unmatched junction nucleotides: 6.

This clonotype was found many times. The chain couples TRBV12-3 or TRBV12-4 to TRBJ2-1; D remains unclear. This CDR3 region has 12 residues. The V gene lost 3 bases and the J gene lost 3 bases, with 3 bases spanning the gap. In DNA, the CDR3 is TGTGCCAGCAGTTTGGGCTACAATGAGCAGTTCTTC. It yields the protein CASSLGYNEQFF.

The chain links TRBV5-1 to TRBJ2-7; 9 bases are shared with TRBD2. The V and J ends lost 2 bases and 3 bases, in that order; junction bases with no gene match: 6. The CDR3 is 15 residues long. Germline V gene lookup returns CDR1 SGHRS and CDR2 YFSETQ. The CDR3 bases are TGCGCCAGCAGCTTAGGGGGACTAGCCGACTACGAGCAGTACTTC. This encodes CASSLGGLADYEQYF.

Of note for this clonotype: This may stem from a read error, because a much larger clone lies one nucleotide away. V gene TRBV6-5 combines with J gene TRBJ1-1, with D possibly TRBD1 on 6 matching bases. Germline V lookup: CDR1 MNHEY, CDR2 SVGAGI. V was cut by 3 bases and J by 0 bases, with 11 bases left in between. This CDR3 has 15 residues. In DNA, the CDR3 is TGTGCCAGCAGTTATAACAGGGCTGTGAACACTGAAGCTTTCTTT. Amino acids: CASSYNRAVNTEAFF.

This clonotype was seen ten or more times. The gene calls are TRBV4-3 and TRBJ2-1; maybe TRBD1 (7 bases). V dropped 0 bases and J dropped 7 bases, with 13 bases sitting between them. The CDR3 loop spans 15 amino acids. The V gene's germline CDR1 is LGHNA and CDR2 YSLEER. CDR3 loop: CASSQDQGGGNEQFF. The CDR3 DNA reads as TGCGCCAGCAGCCAAGATCAGGGGGGCGGGAATGAGCAGTTCTTC.

The chain joins TRBV9 to TRBJ2-7; 14 nucleotides match TRBD2. This CDR3 is built from 13 residues. The ends lost 8 bases at V and 3 bases at J; junction bases unmatched: 1. The germline V gene encodes CDR1 SGDLS and CDR2 YYNGEE. The CDR3 here is CARGTSGSYEQYF. The DNA of the CDR3 is TGTGCCAGAGGGACTAGCGGGAGCTACGAGCAGTACTTC. The full variable domain, its missing parts supplied by reference TRBV9 and TRBJ2-7, is DSGVTQTPKHLITATGQRVTLRCSPRSGDLSVYWYQQSLDQGLQFLIQYYNGEERAKGNILERFSAQQFPDLHSELNLSSLELGDSALYFCARGTSGSYEQYFGPGTRLTVT.

The chain uses TRBV12-3 or TRBV12-4 and TRBJ1-1, with D hard to call. With 3 bases removed from V and 6 bases from J, the gap between germline ends came to 8 bases. The length of the CDR3 is 12 residues. The CDR3 loop reads CASSFRVPEAFF. The CDR3 nucleotides read TGTGCCAGCAGTTTTAGGGTGCCTGAAGCTTTCTTT.

This clonotype was counted ten times or more. The V call is TRBV10-3, the J call TRBJ2-2; no definite D call. Germline CDR1 and CDR2: ENHRY and SYGVKD. Trimming removed 2 bases at V and 5 bases at J, with 3 bases between. This CDR3 spans 12 amino acids. The CDR3 nucleotides read TGTGCCATCAGTGAGACTACCGGGGAGCTGTTTTTT. It specifies CAISETTGELFF.

The genes are TRBV10-3 and TRBJ1-1; TRBD1 agrees at 8 bases. Trimming took 7 bases from V and 6 from J; bases not matched to a gene: 7. Germline CDR1 and CDR2: ENHRY and SYGVKD. The CDR3 has 13 amino acids. The CDR3 sequence: CAIMVQGGPEAFF. CDR3 in DNA: TGTGCCATCATGGTACAGGGGGGACCTGAAGCTTTCTTT.

This clonotype occurred many times. J is TRBJ2-3 and V is TRBV11-3; D may be TRBD2 (7 bases). CDR1 and CDR2 from the germline V gene are SGHNT and YENEEA. The CDR3 is 15 amino acids. Trimming took 2 bases from V and 4 from J, leaving 13 bases between them. The CDR3 DNA reads as TGTGCCAGCAGCTTAAGAGGGGGGAGGGCAGATACGCAGTATTTT. The encoded protein is CASSLRGGRADTQYF. Based on the CDR3 plus reference TRBV11-3 and TRBJ2-3, the full variable domain is EAGVVQSPRYKIIEKKQPVAFWCNPISGHNTLYWYLQNLGQGPELLIRYENEEAVDDSQLPKDRFSAERLKGVDSTLKIQPAELGDSAVYLCASSLRGGRADTQYFGPGTRLTVL.

This clonotype was counted a single time. The chain has TRBV24-1 and TRBJ2-5; D is unresolved. V lost 4 bases to trimming and J lost 4 bases, with 3 bases between them. The germline V gene encodes CDR1 KGHDR and CDR2 SFDVKD. This CDR3 contains 11 residues. The CDR3 is CATSERETQYF. The CDR3 nucleotides read TGTGCCACCAGTGAGAGAGAGACCCAGTACTTC.

The chain links TRBV12-3 or TRBV12-4 to TRBJ1-1; no definite D call. There are 14 residues in the CDR3. V was trimmed by 5 bases and J by 1 base, leaving 11 bases between them. This CDR3 reads CASSLFDGNTEAFF. The CDR3 coding sequence is TGTGCCAGCAGTCTTTTCGACGGGAACACTGAAGCTTTCTTT.